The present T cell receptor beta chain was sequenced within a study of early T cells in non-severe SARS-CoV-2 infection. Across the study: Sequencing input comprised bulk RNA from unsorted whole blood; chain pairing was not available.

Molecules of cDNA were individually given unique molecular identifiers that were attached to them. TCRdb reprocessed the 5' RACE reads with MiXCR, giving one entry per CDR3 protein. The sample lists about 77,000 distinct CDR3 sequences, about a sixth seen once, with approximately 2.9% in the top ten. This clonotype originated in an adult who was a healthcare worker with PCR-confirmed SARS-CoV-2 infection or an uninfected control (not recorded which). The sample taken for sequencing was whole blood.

The CDR3 here is CASSLSAGEIDTQYF. CDR3 DNA sequence: TGTGCCAGCAGCCTGTCGGCGGGAGAAATAGATACGCAGTATTTT. The chain is built from TRBV11-2 and TRBJ2-3; 7 positions match TRBD2. V gave up 5 bases and J gave up 5 bases; unmatched junction bases: 10. Germline lookup yields CDR1 SGHAT and CDR2 FQNNGV. The CDR3 is made up of 15 amino acids.